This TCR beta chain was found in a study of blood T cell repertoires in COVID-19. Study-level background: The samples span acute and convalescent COVID-19 from the United States, Italy and Spain. The analysed material was cDNA or gDNA that came from T cells, B-cell-depleted T cells, or PBMCs.

The germline V and J ends were trimmed by 2 bases and 3 bases, with 12 bases remaining between them. The CDR3 sequence is 15 residues long. Per germline, CDR1 MGHRA and CDR2 YSYEKL. The table came from immunoSEQ multiplex PCR; TCRdb's copy has only in-frame clones and leaves some out. The sample lists tens of thousands of clones; around 85% were seen once. Sequences were obtained from peripheral blood. The clonotype was recovered from a woman older than 75 with active or convalescent COVID-19. The gene calls are TRBV4-1 and TRBJ2-3; tentatively, D is TRBD2 (6 bases). CDR3 region: CASSQQTAGTDTQYF. In nucleotides, the CDR3 is TGCGCCAGCAGCCAACAGACCGCGGGAACAGATACGCAGTATTTT.